These 6 T cell receptor beta chains came from one sample sequenced in a study of spatial heterogeneity in lung cancer. Overall study results and limits: Counts of expanded intratumoral alpha and beta TCRs tracked tumor mutation counts.

Documented time point: sample taken at primary tumor resection. TCRdb passed the 5' RACE reads through MiXCR, listing each CDR3 protein once. This table holds roughly 15,000 distinct CDR3 sequences, around 5% found once. Their antigen targets remain unknown. The sequenced sample was lung tumor tissue, obtained at surgery. Receptor source: a female donor with early-stage non-small cell lung cancer.

A few counts support this clonotype. As an off-target read in a library built for alpha chains, this beta chain has a frequency of little significance. This chain connects TRBV28 to TRBJ2-4, with 9 bases aligning to TRBD1. V lost 6 bases to trimming and J lost 6 bases; unmatched junction nucleotides: 6. The V gene's germline CDR1 is MDHEN and CDR2 SYDVKM. The CDR3 is 14 residues long. This CDR3 reads CASRTGGTLNIQYF. The DNA for the CDR3 is TGTGCCAGCAGGACAGGGGGGACGTTAAACATTCAGTACTTC.

Sample share makes this clonotype medium-sized. This beta chain is an unintended read in a library built for alpha chains; its size means little. V gene TRBV30 combines with J gene TRBJ1-6, with unresolved D. Germline CDR1 GTSNPN, CDR2 SVGIG (reference sequence). Trimming stripped 1 base from V and 9 bases from J, with 4 bases between. This CDR3 has 11 residues. CDR3: CAWSAPSPLHF. CDR3 DNA: TGTGCCTGGAGTGCGCCTTCACCCCTCCACTTT.

This clonotype was counted many times. As an off-target read in a library built for alpha chains, this beta chain has a frequency of little significance. The chain is built from TRBV6-1 and TRBJ1-6, with TRBD1 identical over 9 bases. This CDR3 has 13 residues. The germline CDR1 and CDR2 sequences are MNHNS and SASEGT. V lost 3 bases to trimming and J lost 9 bases; unmatched junction nucleotides: 0. CDR3 amino acids: CASSEDRGSPLHF. DNA of the CDR3: TGTGCCAGCAGTGAGGACAGGGGTTCACCCCTCCACTTT.

This clonotype ranks as medium-sized. A library made for alpha chains picked up this beta chain off target, so its size means little. The J gene is TRBJ2-1, the V gene TRBV6-1, with TRBD2 matching over 16 bases. This CDR3 has 18 amino acids. J gave up 6 bases and V 3 bases, and 8 bases lay outside the gene matches. Germline V lookup: CDR1 MNHNS, CDR2 SASEGT. CDR3 residues: CASSELGLAGGIGNEQFF. As DNA, the CDR3 is TGTGCCAGCAGTGAGTTGGGACTAGCGGGGGGGATCGGCAATGAGCAGTTCTTC.

This clonotype has at least ten counts. The library was prepared for alpha chains; this beta chain is a stray read, so its frequency means little. The V call is TRBV12-3 or TRBV12-4, the J call TRBJ2-2; TRBD2 aligns across 14 bases. Trimming took 7 bases from V and 6 from J; bases not matched to a gene: 4. CDR3 length equals 15 residues. The CDR3 protein is CASTPTSGGAGELFF. The CDR3 DNA reads TGTGCCAGCACCCCGACTAGCGGGGGGGCCGGGGAGCTGTTTTTT.

This clonotype came up many times. The library was designed around alpha chains, so this beta chain is a stray read whose abundance carries little weight. The V call is TRBV9, the J call TRBJ2-3; TRBD2 agrees at 14 bases. The CDR3 is 16 residues long. Germline V CDR1 and CDR2: SGDLS, YYNGEE. The ends lost 3 bases at V and 8 bases at J; junction bases unmatched: 8. For the CDR3, the DNA is TGTGCCAGCAGCGCCGCCGGGACTAGCGGGGGATCTACGCAGTATTTT. The encoded protein is CASSAAGTSGGSTQYF.